This entry features one TCR beta chain sequence. Antigen unknown. This record belongs to a study of graft-versus-host responses after intestinal transplantation. Study context: Transplantation in recipients was multivisceral, liver-intestinal, or isolated intestinal. Study-level findings and limits: Declines in HvG clones occurring early post-transplant were associated with peak circulating GvH clone levels. Analysis identified GvH clones in recipient marrow, with some appearing first in ileum or blood.

Graft material was processed, releasing intraepithelial and lamina propria lymphocytes. Germline CDR1 SGHRS, CDR2 YFSETQ. The V end was cut by 3 bases, the J end by 8 bases, with 17 bases between. The length of the CDR3 is 14 residues. Data came from immunoSEQ multiplex PCR; TCRdb stores just in-frame clones and leaves some out. The top ten clones hold approximately 1.7% of a sample with approximately 60,000 clones, roughly 89% of them seen once. Sequenced here: ileum tissue, sampled 357 days after transplant. This sequence originates from a human patient who received an intestinal transplant, so some T cells may come from the graft donor. The rearrangement uses TRBV5-1 and TRBJ1-2; D is possibly TRBD1 (6 bases). CDR3 amino acids: CASSSEGGQDGYTF. The CDR3 nucleotides are TGCGCCAGCAGCTCTGAAGGGGGTCAGGACGGCTACACCTTC.